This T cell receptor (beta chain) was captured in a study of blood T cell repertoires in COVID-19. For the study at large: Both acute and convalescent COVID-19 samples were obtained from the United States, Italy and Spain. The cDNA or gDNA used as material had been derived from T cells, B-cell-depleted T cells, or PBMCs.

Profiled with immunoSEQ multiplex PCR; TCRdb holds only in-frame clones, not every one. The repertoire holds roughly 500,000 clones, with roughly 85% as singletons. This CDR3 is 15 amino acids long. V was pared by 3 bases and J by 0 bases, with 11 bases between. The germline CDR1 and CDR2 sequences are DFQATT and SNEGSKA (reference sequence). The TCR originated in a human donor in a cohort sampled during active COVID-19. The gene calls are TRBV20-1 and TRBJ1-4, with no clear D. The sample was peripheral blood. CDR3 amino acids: CSASDASTTNEKLFF. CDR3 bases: TGCAGTGCTAGTGACGCGTCGACAACTAATGAAAAACTGTTTTTT.